Listed below are T cell receptor beta chains from one sample, sequenced in a study of cytomegalovirus exposure and HLA in healthy donors. Clones were sequenced by immunoSEQ multiplex PCR, and TCRdb holds only the in-frame ones, with some missing. The sample contains about 150,000 clones, roughly three quarters of which appear only once. Source material: PBMCs. These TCRs come from a woman aged 50 to 60 in good health and CMV-seropositive. CDR3s include the opening cysteine and the closing phenylalanine or tryptophan. The D gene is left open where the match is weak. Only some rows state a clone size, as once, few, many or a class for expanded clones.

>-|TRBV9|-|TRBJ1-1
TGTGCCAGCAGTCCGGGGGTGGGAGCTTTCTTT
CASSPGVGAFF
>TRBD1|TRBV4-1|few|TRBJ2-5
TGCGCCAGCAGCCAGGGACAGGTTAGTTGGCAAGAGACCCAGTACTTC
CASSQGQVSWQETQYF
>-|TRBV4-3|-|TRBJ2-1
TGCGCCAGCAGCCAGACACCCTCGACAGATCTTGGGGAGCAGTTCTTC
CASSQTPSTDLGEQFF
>-|TRBV7-2|few|TRBJ1-3
TGTGCCAGCAGCCAGGGTCCTGGAAACACCATATATTTT
CASSQGPGNTIYF
>TRBD1|TRBV4-3|once|TRBJ1-6
TGCGCCCGCCCGGGGGACAGTAAAGCTTCACCCCTCCACTTT
CARPGDSKASPLHF
>TRBD1|TRBV30|-|TRBJ1-6
TGTGCCTCTTTAGGGGGGACAGGATGGAATTCACCCCTCCACTTT
CASLGGTGWNSPLHF
>-|TRBV19|-|TRBJ2-2
TGTGCCAGTAGTACCCGTCCGCAGACCGGGGAGCTGTTTTTT
CASSTRPQTGELFF
>-|TRBV2|-|TRBJ2-2
TGTGCCAGCAACAGTGCGGGGAGAGCGAACACCGGGGAGCTGTTTTTT
CASNSAGRANTGELFF
>TRBD2|TRBV5-4|-|TRBJ2-1
TGTGCCAGCAGCCCAAGACTAGCGGATTCTAGGGAGCAGTTCTTC
CASSPRLADSREQFF
>TRBD1|TRBV4-3|-|TRBJ2-2
TGCGCCAGCTCCGGCAGGGGGCATGTCGGGGAGCTGTTTTTT
CASSGRGHVGELFF
>TRBD1|TRBV6-1|-|TRBJ1-4
TGTGCCAGCAGTGGGGACAGGGAGGTAAAAAAACTGTTTTTT
CASSGDREVKKLFF
>TRBD1|TRBV11-2|-|TRBJ2-7
TGTGCCAGCGGAGACAGGGGATCCATTTCCGAGCAGTACTTC
CASGDRGSISEQYF
>-|TRBV2|-|TRBJ1-1
TGTGCCAGCGGGCCGTACACTGAAGCTTTCTTT
CASGPYTEAFF
>-|TRBV5-4|-|TRBJ2-2
TGTGCCAGCAGCTTGGGTCTGGGCGATACCGGGGAGCTGTTTTTT
CASSLGLGDTGELFF
>-|TRBV5-4|-|TRBJ2-7
TGTGCCAGCAGCCTCAACCCCGGGAGAGGCGGTATTCGGTACGAGCAGTACTTC
CASSLNPGRGGIRYEQYF
>-|TRBV11-2|-|TRBJ1-2
TGTGCCAGCAGCTTAGGAACAGGCTATGGCTACACCTTC
CASSLGTGYGYTF
>-|TRBV2|-|TRBJ1-1
TGTGCCAGCAGCTGGGGGCAGAACACTGAAGCTTTCTTT
CASSWGQNTEAFF
>TRBD1|TRBV6-6|-|TRBJ2-5
TGTGCCAGCAGACGGGACAGGGGTTACCAAGAGACCCAGTACTTC
CASRRDRGYQETQYF
>TRBD2|TRBV15|-|TRBJ2-2
TGTGCCACCAGCGAGGGACTATCGAACACCGGGGAGCTGTTTTTT
CATSEGLSNTGELFF
>-|TRBV2|-|TRBJ1-5
TGTGCCAGCAGTCAACAGGGTAGCAATCAGCCCCAGCATTTT
CASSQQGSNQPQHF
>-|TRBV7-2|-|TRBJ2-5
TGTGCCAGCAGCTTAGTGCGGGGCACCCAAGAGACCCAGTACTTC
CASSLVRGTQETQYF
>-|TRBV29-1|-|TRBJ2-7
TGCAGCGTTGCACAAGGAGGACTCTACGAGCAGTACTTC
CSVAQGGLYEQYF
>TRBD1|TRBV7-3|-|TRBJ2-3
TGTGCCAGCAGCTCGAGCTTTACCGGGACAGGGGGCACAGATACGCAGTATTTT
CASSSSFTGTGGTDTQYF
>TRBD1|TRBV19|-|TRBJ1-4
TGTGCCAGTAGCAACGGGGGCCCCCCGACAGGGAGCCGCTTCCCAACTAATGAAAAACTGTTTTTT
CASSNGGPPTGSRFPTNEKLFF
>-|TRBV29-1|-|TRBJ1-1
TGCAGCGTTGAAGTTTTCCTCCCGAACACTGAAGCTTTCTTT
CSVEVFLPNTEAFF
>-|TRBV28|-|TRBJ1-1
TGTGCCAGCACCGAAATCCGGGGGAACACTGAAGCTTTCTTT
CASTEIRGNTEAFF
>-|TRBV10-3|-|TRBJ1-1
TGTGCCATCACTCGAGGAGGTAACACTGAAGCTTTCTTT
CAITRGGNTEAFF
>-|TRBV28|few|TRBJ2-1
TGTGCCAGCAGTTCGAGCCATCCCTACAATGAGCAGTTCTTC
CASSSSHPYNEQFF
>-|TRBV2|-|TRBJ1-2
TGTGCCAACAGTTCAATCGACAGGTCCTATGGCTACACCTTC
CANSSIDRSYGYTF
>TRBD1|TRBV6-5|-|TRBJ1-1
TGTGCCAGCAGACGCGGACAGGAGAAAGCTTTCTTT
CASRRGQEKAFF
>-|TRBV2|-|TRBJ1-5
TGTGCCAGCATGGGGGACACGAATCAGCCCCAGCATTTT
CASMGDTNQPQHF
>-|TRBV7-2|-|TRBJ1-1
TGTGCCAGCAGCTTTTATGCGGCTGAAGCTTTCTTT
CASSFYAAEAFF
>-|TRBV6-5|-|TRBJ2-6
TGTGCCAGCAGGGACCTATTATCTGGGGCCAACGGCCTGACTTTC
CASRDLLSGANGLTF
>-|TRBV7-2|once|TRBJ1-2
TGTGCCAGCAGCCCGGGGAACTATGGCTACACCTTC
CASSPGNYGYTF
>-|TRBV19|once|TRBJ1-2
TGTGCCAGTAGTCCCGGAAACTTGGCGGGGCATTTAGGGGGCTACACCTTC
CASSPGNLAGHLGGYTF
>-|TRBV7-9|-|TRBJ2-3
TGTTCCAGCAGCTTACAGGGACTCCCGAGCCCAGATACGCAGTATTTT
CSSSLQGLPSPDTQYF
>-|TRBV28|once|TRBJ1-1
TGTGCCAGCAGTGGGGGGGGACCGACCACTGAAGCTTTCTTT
CASSGGGPTTEAFF
>TRBD2|TRBV18|-|TRBJ2-7
TGTGCCAGCTCACCAGGGGCTAGCGGTTCCTACGAGCAGTACTTC
CASSPGASGSYEQYF
>TRBD1|TRBV4-1|-|TRBJ2-7
TGCGCCAGCAGCCAACGAGGACAGGGGGCCTCCTACGAGCAGTACTTC
CASSQRGQGASYEQYF
>TRBD2|TRBV2|-|TRBJ2-3
TGTGCCAGCAGTGAGAGGCGCGGGGGGACAGATACGCAGTATTTT
CASSERRGGTDTQYF
>TRBD2|TRBV7-6|-|TRBJ2-5
TGTGCCAGCAGCCAGGGACTAGCGGGAGGGCAGCGGGAGACCCAGTACTTC
CASSQGLAGGQRETQYF
>-|TRBV28|-|TRBJ2-5
TGTGCCAGCAGCCCACCAGGGGCTGAGACCCAGTACTTC
CASSPPGAETQYF
>-|TRBV4-3|-|TRBJ1-2
TGCGCCAGCAGCGGTCCGTCCTCATTGAGCTATGGCTACACCTTC
CASSGPSSLSYGYTF
>-|TRBV5-5|-|TRBJ2-3
TGTGCCAGCAGCTTGGGGGGACTCCGCACAGATACGCAGTATTTT
CASSLGGLRTDTQYF
>TRBD1|TRBV5-1|-|TRBJ2-3
TGCGCCAGCAGCACTGACAGGGTGGGCACAGATACGCAGTATTTT
CASSTDRVGTDTQYF
>-|TRBV7-3|-|TRBJ2-1
TGTGCCAGCAGCTTATCCCCAACCTACAATGAGCAGTTCTTC
CASSLSPTYNEQFF
>TRBD2|TRBV4-3|-|TRBJ2-2
TGCGCCAGCAGCCAGCTTAGCGGGAGGGGCACCGGGGAGCTGTTTTTT
CASSQLSGRGTGELFF
>-|TRBV10-2|-|TRBJ2-7
TGCGCCAGCAGTGAGCCGGGAGCCAACTACGAGCAGTACTTC
CASSEPGANYEQYF
>TRBD1|TRBV5-4|-|TRBJ2-3
TGTGCCAGCAGCTTGACAGGGGTTCCCACAGATACGCAGTATTTT
CASSLTGVPTDTQYF
>-|TRBV6-1|-|TRBJ1-2
TGTGCCAGCAGAGAACAGACAGCTAATGGCTACACCTTC
CASREQTANGYTF
>-|TRBV6-1|-|TRBJ2-7
TGTGCCAGCAGTGGCAGTCTCCCCCACGAGCAGTACTTC
CASSGSLPHEQYF
>TRBD1|TRBV2|-|TRBJ1-1
TGTGCCAGCAGTGTAGGGGGCAGGACTGAAGCTTTCTTT
CASSVGGRTEAFF
>TRBD2|TRBV29-1|-|TRBJ2-1
TGCAGCGTTGAGCCGAGGACTAGCGCATACAATGAGCAGTTCTTC
CSVEPRTSAYNEQFF
>TRBD1|TRBV5-1|-|TRBJ2-3
TGCGCCAGCAGCAATCAGGGGGCAGATACGCAGTATTTT
CASSNQGADTQYF
>-|TRBV7-2|-|TRBJ1-2
TGTGCCAGCAGCTTAGCTCCCGGGGGGGGCTATGGCTACACCTTC
CASSLAPGGGYGYTF